This T cell receptor delta chain was identified in a study of Vδ1+ human thymocytes. Study-level findings and limits: Thymic TRG and TRD repertoires appeared highly polyclonal. Many TRG clonotypes were shared between donors; TRD repertoires were essentially private. Around a fifth of thymic delta-chain sequences were Vdelta2, with few Vdelta3, unlike blood Vdelta1+ controls. Bulk repertoire data may be misinterpreted because of unexpected Vdelta2 sequences.

This clone showed up just once. As yet, its antigen is unknown. Extracted RNA was reverse transcribed into cDNA. Multiplex PCR used pooled V-gene forward primers and a constant-region reverse primer to amplify CDR3s. TCRdb re-called clones from the multiplex PCR reads using CATT. Among some 54,000 delta-chain clones listed, around a sixth were seen once. The sorted cells were CD3+ Vdelta1+ Vdelta2- thymocytes from alphabeta-depleted thymus. The CDR3 length is 19 residues. The V gene end was trimmed by 1 base and the J gene end by 8 bases; junction bases not matched to a gene: 18. Per the germline V gene, CDR1 is TSWWSYY and CDR2 is QGS.

Sample: Vdelta1+ gamma-delta thymocytes from the thymus. This sample's subset: FACS-sorted CD3+ TCRalphabeta- TCRVdelta1+ TCRVdelta2- thymocytes. This chain connects TRDV1 to TRDJ1, with TRDD3 identical over 11 bases. The clonotype comes from a boy in the first two years of life who had congenital heart surgery. CDR3 DNA sequence: TGTGCTCTTGGGGAACCGGGCCTTCCACGTACTGGGGGATATGGGAAACTCATCTTT. This translates into CALGEPGLPRTGGYGKLIF.